This is a list of T cell receptor beta chains from one sample in a study of T cells in Graves' hyperthyroidism and ophthalmopathy. TCRdb processed the multiplex PCR reads anew with MiXCR; each CDR3 protein has one entry. The data hold roughly 400,000 distinct CDR3 sequences, with roughly 13% observed a single time. Sequenced input: blood. These receptors were taken from a man aged 50-60 years with Graves' ophthalmopathy. Both conserved end residues are part of each CDR3. Fields, in order: D gene, J gene, V gene, clone size, CDR3 protein, CDR3 DNA. The D gene is left open where the match is weak. Where a row states a size, it is once, few, many or the class of an expanded clone; other rows omit it.

TRBD1,TRBJ2-5,TRBV6-2/TRBV6-3,.,CASSYRDRGLETQYF,TGTGCCAGCAGTTACAGAGACAGGGGGCTAGAGACCCAGTACTTC
TRBD1,TRBJ1-6,TRBV28,many,CASSPGTANSPLHF,TGTGCCAGCAGTCCCGGGACAGCGAATTCACCCCTCCACTTT
TRBD2,TRBJ2-1,TRBV9,few,CASSVPQASGSVNEQFF,TGTGCCAGCAGCGTACCCCAGGCTAGCGGGAGTGTGAATGAGCAGTTCTTC
.,TRBJ1-1,TRBV12-3/TRBV12-4,many,CASSRNRQGAFF,TGTGCCAGCAGTCGAAACAGGCAGGGGGCTTTCTTT
.,TRBJ1-1,TRBV20-1,many,CSARWGENTEAFF,TGCAGTGCTAGGTGGGGGGAGAACACTGAAGCTTTCTTT
.,TRBJ2-7,TRBV11-2,many,CASSLAAEQYF,TGTGCCAGCAGCTTAGCGGCCGAGCAGTACTTC
TRBD2,TRBJ2-2,TRBV3-1,few,CASSQGTSGTGAGELFF,TGTGCCAGCAGCCAAGGGACTAGCGGGACAGGAGCCGGGGAGCTGTTTTTT
TRBD1,TRBJ1-3,TRBV2,many,CASTPDRGRNTIYF,TGTGCCAGCACCCCGGACAGGGGAAGAAACACCATATATTTT
.,TRBJ2-1,TRBV4-2,.,CASSQSPEDEQFF,TGTGCCAGCAGCCAATCCCCTGAGGATGAGCAGTTCTTC
.,TRBJ2-7,TRBV11-3,many,CASSLEEVSYEQYF,TGTGCCAGCAGCTTAGAAGAGGTCTCCTACGAGCAGTACTTC
TRBD2,TRBJ2-7,TRBV27,many,CASSLSGRADEQYF,TGTGCCAGCAGTTTATCCGGGAGGGCCGACGAGCAGTACTTC
TRBD2,TRBJ2-3,TRBV5-1,many,CASSLSSGRAQIGTDTQYF,TGCGCCAGCAGCTTATCTAGCGGGAGGGCCCAAATTGGCACAGATACGCAGTATTTT
.,TRBJ2-3,TRBV5-6,.,CASSFHSTDTQYF,TGTGCCAGCAGCTTCCACAGCACAGATACGCAGTATTTT